The 9 T cell receptor beta chains listed next were all sequenced from one sample in a study of CD8 T cells in ankylosing spondylitis. Regarding the study as a whole: Made up of about eight highly homologous variants, a TCR beta motif appeared characteristic of ankylosing spondylitis blood.

Their antigen targets remain unknown. A single record per CDR3 protein comes from TCRdb applying MiXCR to the 5' RACE reads. Among 650,000 to 800,000 distinct CDR3 sequences listed, 15% to 20% were seen once. Input material: blood, either unsorted or a sorted T cell fraction (not recorded which). The receptors derive from a male donor with ankylosing spondylitis.

The chain joins TRBV7-9 to TRBJ1-1; 8 bases line up with TRBD1. This CDR3 is 12 amino acids long. Germline-derived CDR1 and CDR2 are SEHNR and FQNEAQ (reference sequence). J lost 10 bases, V lost 3 bases, and 4 bases had no gene match. In nucleotides, the CDR3 is TGTGCCAGCAGCTTTACTGACAGGGGAGCTTTCTTT. It codes for CASSFTDRGAFF.

This clonotype has at least ten counts. The chain has TRBV4-1 and TRBJ2-5; possibly TRBD2 for D (5 bases). V lost 2 bases and J 1 base, leaving 8 bases between the germline ends. Germline assignment: CDR1 MGHRA and CDR2 YSYEKL. The CDR3 is made up of 14 amino acids. The CDR3 is CASSQPDFQETQYF. DNA of the CDR3: TGCGCCAGCAGCCAACCGGACTTCCAAGAGACCCAGTACTTC.

This clonotype has a handful of counts. The CDR3, as DNA: TGTGCCAGCACCCAGGGGGTCGGGGAGTTAAATGAGCAGTTCTTC. It is translated as CASTQGVGELNEQFF. This chain connects TRBV12-3 or TRBV12-4 to TRBJ2-1, with TRBD1 matching over 7 bases. Trimming cost V 7 bases and J 7 bases; bases outside gene matches: 13. The CDR3 is 15 amino acids.

This clonotype was picked up many times. The J gene is TRBJ2-3, the V gene TRBV9, with 8 bases lining up with TRBD2. Germline V lookup: CDR1 SGDLS, CDR2 YYNGEE. The CDR3 runs to 15 residues. Germline trimming cut 0 bases from V and 5 bases from J; bases unmatched to any gene: 5. In nucleotides, the CDR3 is TGTGCCAGCAGCGTAGGGGCGGGAGGCGGAGATACGCAGTATTTT. Translation: CASSVGAGGGDTQYF.

This clonotype was counted between two and nine times. This chain links TRBV12-3 or TRBV12-4 with TRBJ1-1; 11 nucleotides agree with TRBD1. The CDR3 runs 15 residues. Trimming at V came to 5 bases and at J to 8 bases, leaving 10 bases not matched to a gene. The CDR3 DNA reads TGTGCCAGCAGTCCCAATGGACAGGGGGCATTGGAAGCTTTCTTT. It encodes CASSPNGQGALEAFF.

The gene calls are TRBV6-1 and TRBJ2-2, with D tentatively TRBD1 (5 bases). Germline V gene sequence: CDR1 MNHNS, CDR2 SASEGT. V gave up 6 bases and J gave up 3 bases, with 17 bases separating them. This CDR3 comprises 16 residues. The CDR3 protein is CASRKGLNPDTGELFF. For the CDR3, the DNA is TGTGCCAGCAGGAAGGGGTTAAACCCCGACACCGGGGAGCTGTTTTTT.

V gene TRBV25-1 combines with J gene TRBJ2-1; D not certain. Trimming took 3 bases from V and 10 from J, leaving 13 bases between them. This CDR3 is 13 amino acids long. Germline V CDR1 and CDR2: MGHDK, SYGVNS. CDR3 sequence reads: CASSEDEVEEQFF. In DNA, the CDR3 is TGTGCCAGCAGTGAGGACGAAGTCGAGGAGCAGTTCTTC.

V usage is TRBV24-1 and J usage is TRBJ2-2; D not resolved. V was shortened by 8 bases and J by 4 bases, with 10 bases between the two germline ends. The CDR3 contains 13 residues. Germline V lookup: CDR1 KGHDR, CDR2 SFDVKD. CDR3 sequence: CATNDQITGELFF. The DNA for the CDR3 is TGTGCCACCAATGACCAGATCACCGGGGAGCTGTTTTTT.

Only a few counts were recorded for this clonotype. This sequence joins TRBV6-1 and TRBJ1-1, with a possible D match to TRBD1 (5 bases). The V gene's germline CDR1 is MNHNS and CDR2 SASEGT. The V end was cut by 5 bases, the J end by 3 bases, with 25 bases between. CDR3 length: 18 residues. CDR3 in amino acids: CASSHSMGWGYSDTEAFF. CDR3 DNA: TGTGCCAGCAGTCATTCCATGGGTTGGGGGTATAGTGACACTGAAGCTTTCTTT.